These 10 T cell receptor beta chains originate from one sample sequenced in a study of blood T cell repertoires in COVID-19 (dated by TCRdb to 2018 to 2021). The method was the immunoSEQ multiplex PCR assay. In its TCRdb copy, this immuneACCESS table keeps in-frame sequences only and misses some clones. Where compared with another copy, unresolved V genes explain less than half of these, and the others have no known cause. Across this sample there are around 200,000 clones, with approximately 90% seen only once. The biggest ten clones account for around 1.1% of the sample. Sequences were obtained from peripheral blood. The receptors originated from a man aged 30-40 years with acute or convalescent COVID-19.

This sequence joins TRBV6-1 and TRBJ1-3, with TRBD1 identical over 11 bases. J gave up 0 bases and V 3 bases, and 4 bases lay outside the gene matches. Germline CDR1 MNHNS, CDR2 SASEGT. The CDR3 loop spans 17 amino acids. Written as DNA, the CDR3 is TGTGCCAGCAGTGATGGGACAGGGGGACTCTCTGGAAACACCATATATTTT. This translates into CASSDGTGGLSGNTIYF.

The V and J genes are TRBV29-1 and TRBJ1-2; D is unclear. V was trimmed by 6 bases and J by 3 bases, leaving 26 bases between them. The germline gives CDR1 SQVTM, CDR2 ANQGSEA. The CDR3 has 17 amino acids. The CDR3 coding sequence is TGCAGCGTAATGTTATGGAGCTTGGTAGGCTTGGACTATGGCTACACCTTC. This translates into CSVMLWSLVGLDYGYTF.

The J gene is TRBJ2-3, the V gene TRBV28; 7 bases match TRBD2. Germline assignment: CDR1 MDHEN and CDR2 SYDVKM. This CDR3 region has 15 residues. Trimming removed 3 bases from V and 0 bases from J; junction bases left unmatched: 3. The CDR3 here is CASSLTSRSTDTQYF. CDR3 nucleotide sequence: TGTGCCAGCAGTTTGACTAGCAGAAGCACAGATACGCAGTATTTT.

V usage is TRBV10-3 and J usage is TRBJ1-1; TRBD1 matches at 11 bases. With 5 bases clipped from V and 4 bases from J, the junction kept 6 bases outside the gene matches. This CDR3 contains 15 residues. Germline values: CDR1 ENHRY, CDR2 SYGVKD. This CDR3 reads CAISQLGTGGTEAFF. The CDR3 nucleotides read TGTGCCATCAGTCAACTGGGGACAGGGGGCACTGAAGCTTTCTTT.

This chain links TRBV27 with TRBJ1-6; 7 bases line up with TRBD1. The CDR3 contains 16 residues. Unmatched junction bases numbered 7, after V lost 4 bases and J lost 4 bases. Germline V gives CDR1 MNHEY, CDR2 SMNVEV (reference sequence). CDR3 DNA: TGTGCCAGCAGTTCCTTGACAGGGTCTTATAATTCACCCCTCCACTTT. This encodes CASSSLTGSYNSPLHF.

The CDR3 here is CASSTGFGNTIYF. CDR3 DNA: TGTGCCAGTAGTACAGGGTTCGGAAACACCATATATTTT. J is TRBJ1-3 and V is TRBV19, with a possible D match to TRBD1 (5 bases). Per the germline V gene, CDR1 is LNHDA and CDR2 is SQIVND (reference sequence). Trimming took 4 bases from V and 4 from J, leaving 8 bases between them. The CDR3 has 13 amino acids.

The chain carries TRBV9 and TRBJ2-1, with a tentative D call TRBD2 (6 bases). Between the trimmed V and J ends, which lost 3 bases and 10 bases, there was a span of 14 bases. Germline loops: CDR1 SGDLS, CDR2 YYNGEE. This CDR3 spans 13 amino acids. The CDR3: CASSAGGSGEQFF. CDR3 coding DNA: TGTGCCAGCAGCGCCGGCGGTAGCGGAGAGCAGTTCTTC.

The chain carries TRBV28 and TRBJ2-1, with 9 positions matching TRBD2. From germline, CDR1 is MDHEN and CDR2 SYDVKM. Losses at the gene ends were 4 bases for V and 8 bases for J; bases not matched to a gene: 9. This CDR3 has 15 amino acids. The CDR3 loop is CASSSPAGGNDEQFF. CDR3 DNA sequence: TGTGCCAGCAGTTCCCCAGCGGGAGGAAACGATGAGCAGTTCTTC.

This chain joins TRBV28 and TRBJ1-2, with 7 bases matching TRBD1. Germline V CDR1 and CDR2: MDHEN, SYDVKM. The CDR3 covers 13 residues. V lost 6 bases, J lost 6 bases, and 7 bases stayed unmatched. The CDR3 nucleotides are TGTGCCAGCAGCAAAATACAGGGGAATGGCTACACCTTC. Translating it yields CASSKIQGNGYTF.

On this clone: One end of the junction does not line up with germline, which may come from a read error. This chain uses TRBV7-7 with TRBJ2-1; 9 bases are a match to TRBD2. Germline V CDR1 and CDR2: SSHAT, FNYEAQ (reference sequence). CDR3 size: 15 residues. CDR3 nucleotides: TGTGCTAGCAGCTTAGGTGGGACTAGCCTTAATGAGCAGTTCTTC. Residues: CASSLGGTSLNEQFF.